This T cell receptor (beta chain) was identified in a study of blood T cells in healthy people across ages. Study outcomes and limitations: Greater diversity and more naive CD4+ cells were seen in long-lived donors than in aged donors.

Alongside a J-beta primer mix, a sample-barcoded 5' primer served in a second PCR lasting 7 to 11 cycles. TCRdb fed the 5' RACE reads into MiXCR, producing one record per CDR3 protein. There are roughly 500,000 distinct CDR3 sequences in the sample; 24% occur only once, and around 10% lies in the top ten. This CDR3 has 13 amino acids. Germline V gene lookup returns CDR1 SNHLY and CDR2 FYNNEI. This clonotype was seen only a few times. Its antigen is unknown. The junction differs from germline at one of its ends, possibly a read error. The sample also formed part of further work on T cells of mothers and their children. That paper adds: Donation came from three healthy Caucasian mothers together with their six children.

V and J are TRBV2 and TRBJ2-5; D may be TRBD1 (5 bases). The receptor's source is a boy younger than 18 in good health. Sequenced: blood. The CDR3 DNA reads as TGTGCCAGCAGTGAAAGTGCAGGAAGGGGCCCAGACTTC. It codes for CASSESAGRGPDF. Filled out from reference TRBV2 and TRBJ2-5, the complete variable domain reads EPEVTQTPSHQVTQMGQEVILRCVPISNHLYFYWYRQILGQKVEFLVSFYNNEISEKSEIFDDQFSVERPDGSNFTLKIRSTKLEDSAMYFCASSESAGRGPDFGPGTRLLVL.